The clone carrying this T cell receptor beta chain was observed a handful of times. Its antigen is still unknown. Sampling of alopecia areata patients yielded lesional scalp punch biopsies as well as peripheral blood. The data derive from a study of CD8+ T cells in alopecia areata. Study results and caveats: The study found higher clonality in lesional than normal scalp, especially in alopecia totalis/universalis.

RNA was extracted and reverse transcribed into cDNA as the sequencing template. Produced via immunoSEQ multiplex PCR; TCRdb's table is partial and in-frame only. The table includes around 250,000 clones, 67% detected once. This CDR3 is 14 amino acids long. V lost 8 bases, J lost 2 bases, and 14 bases lay in between. In germline, CDR1 is MNHEY, CDR2 SVGAGI. The chain combines TRBV6-5 with TRBJ2-3; D is perhaps TRBD1 (5 bases). This receptor was taken from a human donor with alopecia areata. The input for sequencing was CD4+ T cells sorted from blood, taken at week 0. CDR3 residues: CASGSQGYTDTQYF. The DNA of the CDR3 is TGTGCCAGCGGATCGCAGGGATACACAGATACGCAGTATTTT.